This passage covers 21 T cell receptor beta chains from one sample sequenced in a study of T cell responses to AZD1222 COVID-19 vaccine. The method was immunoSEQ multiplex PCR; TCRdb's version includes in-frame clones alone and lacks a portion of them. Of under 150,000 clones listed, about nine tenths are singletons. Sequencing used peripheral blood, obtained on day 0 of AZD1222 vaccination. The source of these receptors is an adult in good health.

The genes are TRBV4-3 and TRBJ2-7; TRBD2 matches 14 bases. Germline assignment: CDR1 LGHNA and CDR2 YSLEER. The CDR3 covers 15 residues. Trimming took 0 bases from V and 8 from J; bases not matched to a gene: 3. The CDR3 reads CASSQDGTSGSQQYF. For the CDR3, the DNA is TGCGCCAGCAGCCAAGATGGGACTAGCGGGAGCCAGCAGTACTTC.

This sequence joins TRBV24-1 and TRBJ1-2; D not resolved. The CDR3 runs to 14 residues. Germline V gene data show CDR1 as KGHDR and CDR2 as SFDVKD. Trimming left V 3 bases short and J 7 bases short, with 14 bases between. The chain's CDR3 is CATSDQTLGPGYTF. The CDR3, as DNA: TGTGCCACCAGTGATCAGACCCTGGGTCCTGGCTACACCTTC.

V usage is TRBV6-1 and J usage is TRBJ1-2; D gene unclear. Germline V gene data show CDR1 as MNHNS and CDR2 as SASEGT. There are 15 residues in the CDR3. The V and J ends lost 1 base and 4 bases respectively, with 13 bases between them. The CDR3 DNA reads TGTGCCAGCAGTGAAGTGGAAGGAACTATCTATGGCTACACCTTC. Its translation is CASSEVEGTIYGYTF.

CDR3 coding DNA: TGTGCCAGCAGACCGGGACAGAGACGAGAGACCCAGTACTTC. Protein: CASRPGQRRETQYF. The chain joins TRBV7-8 to TRBJ2-5; the match to TRBD1 covers 7 bases. The CDR3 runs 14 residues. Germline V gene sequence: CDR1 SGHVS, CDR2 FQNEAQ. J lost 4 bases, V lost 6 bases, and 8 bases had no gene match.

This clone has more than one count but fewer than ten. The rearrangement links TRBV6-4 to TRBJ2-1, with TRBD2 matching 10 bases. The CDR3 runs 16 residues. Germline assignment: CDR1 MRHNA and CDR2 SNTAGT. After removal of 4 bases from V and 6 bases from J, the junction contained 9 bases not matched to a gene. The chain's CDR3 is CASSATGTSAINEQFF. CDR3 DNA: TGTGCCAGCAGTGCGACCGGGACTAGCGCGATCAATGAGCAGTTCTTC.

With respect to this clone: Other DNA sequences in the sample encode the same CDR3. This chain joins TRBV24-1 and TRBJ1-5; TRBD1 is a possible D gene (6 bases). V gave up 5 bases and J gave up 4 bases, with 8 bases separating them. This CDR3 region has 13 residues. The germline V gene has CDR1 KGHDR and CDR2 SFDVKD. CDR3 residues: CATSVGGNQPQHF. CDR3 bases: TGTGCCACCAGTGTAGGGGGAAATCAGCCCCAGCATTTT.

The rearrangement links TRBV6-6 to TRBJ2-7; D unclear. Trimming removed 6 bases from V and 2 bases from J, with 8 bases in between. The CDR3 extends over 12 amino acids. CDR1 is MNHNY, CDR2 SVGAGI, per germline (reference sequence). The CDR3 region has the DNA TGTGCCAGCAGCTCCGGAACCTACGAGCAGTACTTC. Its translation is CASSSGTYEQYF.

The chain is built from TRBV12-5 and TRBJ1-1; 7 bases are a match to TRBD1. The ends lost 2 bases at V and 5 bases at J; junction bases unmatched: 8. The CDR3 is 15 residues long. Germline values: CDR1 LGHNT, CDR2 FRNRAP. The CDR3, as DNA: TGTGCTAGTGGTTTGAAGACAGGGTTGGCGACTGAAGCTTTCTTT. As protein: CASGLKTGLATEAFF.

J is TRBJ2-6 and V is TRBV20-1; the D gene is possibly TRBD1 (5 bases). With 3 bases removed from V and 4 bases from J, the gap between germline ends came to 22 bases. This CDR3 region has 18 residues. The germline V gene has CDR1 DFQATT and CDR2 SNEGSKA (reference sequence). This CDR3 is CSASHSGRVAAGANVLTF. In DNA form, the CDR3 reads TGCAGTGCTAGTCATTCTGGCAGGGTTGCTGCCGGGGCCAACGTCCTGACTTTC.

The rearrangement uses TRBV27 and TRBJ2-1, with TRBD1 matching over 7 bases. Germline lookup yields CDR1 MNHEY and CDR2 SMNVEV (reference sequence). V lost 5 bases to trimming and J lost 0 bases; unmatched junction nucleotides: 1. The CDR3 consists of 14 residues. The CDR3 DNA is TGTGCCAGCAGTCCAGGGGGCTCCTACAATGAGCAGTTCTTC. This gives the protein CASSPGGSYNEQFF.

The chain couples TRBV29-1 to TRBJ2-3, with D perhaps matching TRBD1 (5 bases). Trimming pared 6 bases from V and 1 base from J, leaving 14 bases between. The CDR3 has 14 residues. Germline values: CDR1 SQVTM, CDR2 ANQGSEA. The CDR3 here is CSVQGPIGTDTQYF. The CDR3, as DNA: TGCAGCGTCCAGGGTCCTATTGGCACAGATACGCAGTATTTT.

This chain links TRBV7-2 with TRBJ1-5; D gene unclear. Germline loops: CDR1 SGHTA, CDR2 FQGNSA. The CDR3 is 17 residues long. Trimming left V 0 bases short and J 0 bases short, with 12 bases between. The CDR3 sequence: CASSLAGAVYSNQPQHF. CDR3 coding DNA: TGTGCCAGCAGCTTAGCGGGAGCAGTATATAGCAATCAGCCCCAGCATTTT.

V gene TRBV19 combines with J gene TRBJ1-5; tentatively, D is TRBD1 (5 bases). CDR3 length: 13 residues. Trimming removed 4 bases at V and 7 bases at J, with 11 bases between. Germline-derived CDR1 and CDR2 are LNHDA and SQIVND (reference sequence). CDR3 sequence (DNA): TGTGCCAGTAGTACCCTCAGGGACCAGCCCCAGCATTTT. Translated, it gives CASSTLRDQPQHF. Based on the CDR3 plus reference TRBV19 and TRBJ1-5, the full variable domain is DGGITQSPKYLFRKEGQNVTLSCEQNLNHDAMYWYRQDPGQGLRLIYYSQIVNDFQKGDIAEGYSVSREKKESFPLTVTSAQKNPTAFYLCASSTLRDQPQHFGDGTRLSIL.

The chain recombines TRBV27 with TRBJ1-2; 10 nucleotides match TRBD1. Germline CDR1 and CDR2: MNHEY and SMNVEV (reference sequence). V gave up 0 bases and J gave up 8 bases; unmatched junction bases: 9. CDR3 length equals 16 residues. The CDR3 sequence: CASSLSSDRGREGYTF. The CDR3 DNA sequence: TGTGCCAGCAGTTTATCCTCCGACAGGGGGCGGGAGGGCTACACCTTC.

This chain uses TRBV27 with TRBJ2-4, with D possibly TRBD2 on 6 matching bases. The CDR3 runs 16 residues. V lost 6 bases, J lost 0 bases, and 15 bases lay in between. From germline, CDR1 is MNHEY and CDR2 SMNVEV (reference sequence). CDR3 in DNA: TGTGCCAGCAGCACCGGGAGAGGGCTAGCCAAAAACATTCAGTACTTC. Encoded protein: CASSTGRGLAKNIQYF.

CDR3 loop: CASSFGAGPEQYF. The CDR3 coding sequence is TGTGCCAGCAGTTTCGGGGCAGGGCCCGAGCAGTACTTC. J is TRBJ2-7 and V is TRBV12-3 or TRBV12-4; TRBD1 or TRBD2 may be the D gene (5 bases each). The CDR3 contains 13 residues. Trimming took 3 bases from V and 6 from J, leaving 12 bases between them.

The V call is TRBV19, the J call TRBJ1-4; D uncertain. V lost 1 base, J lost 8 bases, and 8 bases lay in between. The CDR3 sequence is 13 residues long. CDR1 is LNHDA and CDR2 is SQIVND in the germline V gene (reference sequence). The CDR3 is CASSIVGREKLFF. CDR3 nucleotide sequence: TGTGCCAGTAGTATAGTCGGGAGGGAAAAACTGTTTTTT.

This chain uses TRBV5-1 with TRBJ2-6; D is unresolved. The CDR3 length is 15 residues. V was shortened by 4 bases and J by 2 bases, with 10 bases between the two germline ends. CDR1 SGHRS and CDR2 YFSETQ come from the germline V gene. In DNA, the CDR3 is TGCGCCAGCAGCAGTGGAGTGACTGGGGCCAACGTCCTGACTTTC. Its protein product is CASSSGVTGANVLTF.

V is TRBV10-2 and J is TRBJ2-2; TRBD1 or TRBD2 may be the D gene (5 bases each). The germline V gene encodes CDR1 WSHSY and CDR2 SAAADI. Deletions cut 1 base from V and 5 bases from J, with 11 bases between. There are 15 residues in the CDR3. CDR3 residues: CASSELGDRTGELFF. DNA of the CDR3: TGCGCCAGCAGTGAGTTGGGGGATAGAACCGGGGAGCTGTTTTTT.

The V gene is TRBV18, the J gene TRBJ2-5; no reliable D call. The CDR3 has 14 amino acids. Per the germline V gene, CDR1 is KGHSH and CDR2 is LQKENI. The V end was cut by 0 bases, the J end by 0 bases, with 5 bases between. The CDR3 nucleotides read TGTGCCAGCTCACCACCGGAGTACCAAGAGACCCAGTACTTC. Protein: CASSPPEYQETQYF.

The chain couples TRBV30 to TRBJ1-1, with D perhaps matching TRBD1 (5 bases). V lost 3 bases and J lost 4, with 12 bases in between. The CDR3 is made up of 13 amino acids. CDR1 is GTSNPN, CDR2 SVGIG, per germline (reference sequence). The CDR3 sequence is CAWRGVVGTEAFF. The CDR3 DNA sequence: TGTGCCTGGAGGGGGGTCGTAGGCACTGAAGCTTTCTTT.